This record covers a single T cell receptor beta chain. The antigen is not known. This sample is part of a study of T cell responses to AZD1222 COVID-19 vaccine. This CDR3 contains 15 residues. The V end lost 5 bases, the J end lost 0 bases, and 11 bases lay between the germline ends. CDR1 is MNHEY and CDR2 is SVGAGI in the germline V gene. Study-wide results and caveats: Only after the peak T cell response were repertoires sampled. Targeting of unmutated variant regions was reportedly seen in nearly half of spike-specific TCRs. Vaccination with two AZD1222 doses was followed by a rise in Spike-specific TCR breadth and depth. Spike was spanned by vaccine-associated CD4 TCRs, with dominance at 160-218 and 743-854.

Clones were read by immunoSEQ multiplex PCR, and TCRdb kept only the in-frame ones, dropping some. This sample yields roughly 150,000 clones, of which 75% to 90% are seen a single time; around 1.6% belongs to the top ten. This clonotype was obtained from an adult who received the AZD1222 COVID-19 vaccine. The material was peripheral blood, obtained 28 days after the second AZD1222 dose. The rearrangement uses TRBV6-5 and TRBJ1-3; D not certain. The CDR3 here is CASSPPARSGNTIYF. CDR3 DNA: TGTGCCAGCAGTCCCCCCGCCCGCTCTGGAAACACCATATATTTT.